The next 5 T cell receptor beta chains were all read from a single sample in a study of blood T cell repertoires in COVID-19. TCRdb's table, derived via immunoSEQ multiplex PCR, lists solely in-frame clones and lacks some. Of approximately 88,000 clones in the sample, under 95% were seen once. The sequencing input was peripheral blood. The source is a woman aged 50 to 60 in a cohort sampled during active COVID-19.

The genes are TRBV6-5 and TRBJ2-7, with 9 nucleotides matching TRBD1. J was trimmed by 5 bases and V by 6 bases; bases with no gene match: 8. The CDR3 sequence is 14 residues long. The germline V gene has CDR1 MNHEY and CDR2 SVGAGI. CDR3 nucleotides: TGTGCCAGCAGCCCGGGACAGGGATTCCACGAGCAGTACTTC. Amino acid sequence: CASSPGQGFHEQYF.

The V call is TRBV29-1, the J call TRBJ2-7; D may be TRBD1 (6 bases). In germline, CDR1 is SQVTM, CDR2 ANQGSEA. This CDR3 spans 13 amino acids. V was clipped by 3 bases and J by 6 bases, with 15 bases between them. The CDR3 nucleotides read TGCAGCGTTGACACCGGGACATATTCCGAGCAGTACTTC. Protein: CSVDTGTYSEQYF.

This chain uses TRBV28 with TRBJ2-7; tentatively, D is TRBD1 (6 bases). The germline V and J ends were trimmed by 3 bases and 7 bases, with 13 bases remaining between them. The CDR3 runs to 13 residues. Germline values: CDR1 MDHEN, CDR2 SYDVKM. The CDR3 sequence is CASSLVQGSEQYF. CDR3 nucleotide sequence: TGTGCCAGCAGTTTGGTCCAGGGGAGTGAGCAGTACTTC.

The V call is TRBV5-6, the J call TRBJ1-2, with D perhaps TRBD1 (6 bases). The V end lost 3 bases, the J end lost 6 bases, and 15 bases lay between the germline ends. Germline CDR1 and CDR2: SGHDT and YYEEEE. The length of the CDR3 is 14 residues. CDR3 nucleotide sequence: TGTGCCAGCAGCTCCCAGGGGATTTGGGATGGCTACACCTTC. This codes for CASSSQGIWDGYTF.

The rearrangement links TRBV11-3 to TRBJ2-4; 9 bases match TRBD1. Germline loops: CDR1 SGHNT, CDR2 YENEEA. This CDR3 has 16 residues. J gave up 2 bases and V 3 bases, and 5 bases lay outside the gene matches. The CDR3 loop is CASSLLGTGTKNIQYF. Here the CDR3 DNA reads TGTGCCAGCAGCTTGCTCGGGACAGGGACCAAAAACATTCAGTACTTC.